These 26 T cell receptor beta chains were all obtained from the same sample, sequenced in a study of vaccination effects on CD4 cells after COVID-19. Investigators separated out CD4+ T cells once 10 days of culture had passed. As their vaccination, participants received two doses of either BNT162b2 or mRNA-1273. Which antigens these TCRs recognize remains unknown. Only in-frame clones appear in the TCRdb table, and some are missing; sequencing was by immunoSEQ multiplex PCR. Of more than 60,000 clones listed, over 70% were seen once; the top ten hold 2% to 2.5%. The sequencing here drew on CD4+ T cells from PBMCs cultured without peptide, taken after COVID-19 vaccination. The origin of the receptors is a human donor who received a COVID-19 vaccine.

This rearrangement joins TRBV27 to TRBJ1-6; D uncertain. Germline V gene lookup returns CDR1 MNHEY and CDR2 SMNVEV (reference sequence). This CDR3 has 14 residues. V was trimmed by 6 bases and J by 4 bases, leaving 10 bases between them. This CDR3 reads CASRRTDYNSPLHF. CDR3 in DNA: TGTGCCAGCAGACGGACGGATTATAATTCACCCCTCCACTTT.

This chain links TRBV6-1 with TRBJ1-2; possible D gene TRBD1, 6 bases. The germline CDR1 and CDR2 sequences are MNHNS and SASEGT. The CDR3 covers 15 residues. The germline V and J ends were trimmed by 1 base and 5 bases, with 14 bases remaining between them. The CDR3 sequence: CASSEGLGGGYGYTF. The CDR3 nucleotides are TGTGCCAGCAGTGAAGGTCTGGGGGGCGGGTATGGCTACACCTTC.

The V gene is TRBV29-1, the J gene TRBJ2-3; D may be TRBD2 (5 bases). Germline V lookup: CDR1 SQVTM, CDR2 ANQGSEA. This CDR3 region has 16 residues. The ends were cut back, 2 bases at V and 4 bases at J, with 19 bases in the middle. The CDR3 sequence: CSVERRRGAMADTQYF. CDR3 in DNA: TGCAGCGTTGAAAGGCGACGGGGAGCGATGGCAGATACGCAGTATTTT.

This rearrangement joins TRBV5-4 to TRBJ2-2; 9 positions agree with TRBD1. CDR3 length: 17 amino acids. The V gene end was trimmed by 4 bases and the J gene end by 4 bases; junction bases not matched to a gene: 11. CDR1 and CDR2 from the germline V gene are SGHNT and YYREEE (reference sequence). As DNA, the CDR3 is TGTGCCAGCAGCACCAAAGGGGGACAGGGTGGCACCGGGGAGCTGTTTTTT. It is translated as CASSTKGGQGGTGELFF. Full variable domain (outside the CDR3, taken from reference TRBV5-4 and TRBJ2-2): ETGVTQSPTHLIKTRGQQVTLRCSSQSGHNTVSWYQQALGQGPQFIFQYYREEENGRGNFPPRFSGLQFPNYSSELNVNALELDDSALYLCASSTKGGQGGTGELFFGEGSRLTVL.

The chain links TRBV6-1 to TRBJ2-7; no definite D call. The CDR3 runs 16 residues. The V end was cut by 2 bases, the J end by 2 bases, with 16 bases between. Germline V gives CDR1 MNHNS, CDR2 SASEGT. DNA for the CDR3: TGTGCCAGCAGTGAAAATGGCATGGGCATCGCCTACGAGCAGTACGTC. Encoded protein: CASSENGMGIAYEQYV.

This CDR3 is CASSSNRANEQFF. In DNA form, the CDR3 reads TGTGCCAGCAGTTCGAACAGGGCCAATGAGCAGTTCTTC. This chain links TRBV7-8 with TRBJ2-1; tentatively, D is TRBD1 (6 bases). Trimming took 6 bases from V and 6 from J, leaving 12 bases between them. This CDR3 has 13 amino acids. The germline V gene has CDR1 SGHVS and CDR2 FQNEAQ. Drawing the rest from reference TRBV7-8 and TRBJ2-1, the complete variable domain is GAGVSQSPRYKVAKRGQDVALRCDPISGHVSLFWYQQALGQGPEFLTYFQNEAQLDKSGLPSDRFFAERPEGSVSTLKIQRTQQEDSAVYLCASSSNRANEQFFGPGTRLTVL.

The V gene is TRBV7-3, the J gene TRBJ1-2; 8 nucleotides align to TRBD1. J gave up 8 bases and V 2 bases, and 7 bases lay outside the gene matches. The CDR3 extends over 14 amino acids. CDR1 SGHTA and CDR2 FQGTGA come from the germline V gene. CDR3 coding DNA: TGTGCCAGCAGCTTAGAACCCGGGACAGGAGGCTACACCTTC. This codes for CASSLEPGTGGYTF.

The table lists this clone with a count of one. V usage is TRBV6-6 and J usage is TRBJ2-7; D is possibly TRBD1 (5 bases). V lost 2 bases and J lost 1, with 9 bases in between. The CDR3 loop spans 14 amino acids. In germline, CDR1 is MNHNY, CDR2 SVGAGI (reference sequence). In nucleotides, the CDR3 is TGTGCCAGCAGTTACGGTCAGGGATCCTACGAGCAGTACGTC. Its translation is CASSYGQGSYEQYV.

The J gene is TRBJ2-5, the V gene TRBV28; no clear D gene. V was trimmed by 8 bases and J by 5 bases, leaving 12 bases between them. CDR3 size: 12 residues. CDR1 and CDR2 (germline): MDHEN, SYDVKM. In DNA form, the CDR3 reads TGTGCCAGCTCTGATCTTGTGGAGACCCAGTACTTC. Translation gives CASSDLVETQYF. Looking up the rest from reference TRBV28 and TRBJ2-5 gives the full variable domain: DVKVTQSSRYLVKRTGEKVFLECVQDMDHENMFWYRQDPGLGLRLIYFSYDVKMKEKGDIPEGYSVSREKKERFSLILESASTNQTSMYLCASSDLVETQYFGPGTRLLVL.

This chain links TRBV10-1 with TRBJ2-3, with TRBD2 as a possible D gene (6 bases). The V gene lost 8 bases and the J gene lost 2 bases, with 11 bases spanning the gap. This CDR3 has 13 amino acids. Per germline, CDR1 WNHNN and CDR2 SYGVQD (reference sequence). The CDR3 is CASQGGTTDTQYF. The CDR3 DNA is TGCGCCAGCCAGGGCGGGACCACAGATACGCAGTATTTT.

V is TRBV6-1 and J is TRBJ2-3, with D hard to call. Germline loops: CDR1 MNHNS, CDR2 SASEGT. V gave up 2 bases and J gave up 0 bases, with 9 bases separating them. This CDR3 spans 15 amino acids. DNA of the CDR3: TGTGCCAGCAGTGAATTGTCAAGGAGCACAGATACGCAGTATTTT. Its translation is CASSELSRSTDTQYF.

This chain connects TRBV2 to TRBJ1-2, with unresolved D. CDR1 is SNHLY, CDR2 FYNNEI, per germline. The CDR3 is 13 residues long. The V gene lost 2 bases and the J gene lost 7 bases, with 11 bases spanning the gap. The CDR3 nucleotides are TGTGCCAGCAGTGAATTCGCGGCTTTTGGCTACACCTTC. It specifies CASSEFAAFGYTF.

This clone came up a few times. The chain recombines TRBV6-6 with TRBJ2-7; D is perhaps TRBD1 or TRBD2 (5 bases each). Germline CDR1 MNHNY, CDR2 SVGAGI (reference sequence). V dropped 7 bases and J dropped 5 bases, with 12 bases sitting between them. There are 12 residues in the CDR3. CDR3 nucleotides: TGTGCCAGCACCTGGATGGGGGACGAGCAGTACGTC. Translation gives CASTWMGDEQYV.

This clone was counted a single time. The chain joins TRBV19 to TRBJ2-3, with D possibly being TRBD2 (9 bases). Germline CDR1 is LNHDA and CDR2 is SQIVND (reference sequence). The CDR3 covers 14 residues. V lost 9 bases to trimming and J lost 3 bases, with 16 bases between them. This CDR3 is CASRGLAGTDTQYF. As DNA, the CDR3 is TGTGCCAGCAGGGGGCTAGCGGGGACAGATACGCAGTATTTT.

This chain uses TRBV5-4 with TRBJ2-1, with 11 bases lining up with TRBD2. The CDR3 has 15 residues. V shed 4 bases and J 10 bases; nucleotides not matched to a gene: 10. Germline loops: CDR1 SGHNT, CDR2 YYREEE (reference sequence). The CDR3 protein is CASSPGGSSGGEQFF. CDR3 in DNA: TGTGCCAGCAGCCCCGGAGGTTCTAGCGGGGGGGAGCAGTTCTTC.

As DNA, the CDR3 is TGTGCCAGCAGCTTCCGGACTGGACCTCACTCCTACGAGCAGTACGTC. It is translated as CASSFRTGPHSYEQYV. V is TRBV13 and J is TRBJ2-7; D may be TRBD2 (5 bases). V was shortened by 3 bases and J by 0 bases, with 15 bases between the two germline ends. The CDR3 runs to 16 residues. Germline V gene sequence: CDR1 PRHDT, CDR2 FYEKMQ (reference sequence).

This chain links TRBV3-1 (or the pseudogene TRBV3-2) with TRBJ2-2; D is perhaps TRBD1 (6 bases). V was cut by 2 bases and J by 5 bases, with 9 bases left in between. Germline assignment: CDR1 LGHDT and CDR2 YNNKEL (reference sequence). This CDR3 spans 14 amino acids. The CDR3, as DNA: TGTGCCAGCAGCCAACGTCAGGGGACCGGGGAGCTGTTTTTT. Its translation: CASSQRQGTGELFF.

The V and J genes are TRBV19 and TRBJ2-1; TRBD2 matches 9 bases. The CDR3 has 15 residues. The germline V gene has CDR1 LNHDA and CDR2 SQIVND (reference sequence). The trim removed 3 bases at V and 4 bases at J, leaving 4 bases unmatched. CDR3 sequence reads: CASSISSGAYNEQFF. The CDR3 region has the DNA TGTGCCAGTAGTATCTCTAGCGGGGCATACAATGAGCAGTTCTTC.

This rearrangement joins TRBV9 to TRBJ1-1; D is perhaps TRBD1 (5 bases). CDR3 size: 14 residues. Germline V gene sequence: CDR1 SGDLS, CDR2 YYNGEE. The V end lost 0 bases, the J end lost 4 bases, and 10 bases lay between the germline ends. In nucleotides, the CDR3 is TGTGCCAGCAGCGTAGGGGGCCGCGGCACTGAAGCTTTCTTT. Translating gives CASSVGGRGTEAFF.

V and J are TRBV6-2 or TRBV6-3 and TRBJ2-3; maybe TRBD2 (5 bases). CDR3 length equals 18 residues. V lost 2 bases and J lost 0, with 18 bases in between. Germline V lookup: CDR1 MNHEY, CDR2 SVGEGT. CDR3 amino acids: CASSYPSSGLPSTDTQYF. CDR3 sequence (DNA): TGTGCCAGCAGTTACCCCTCCAGCGGCCTCCCTAGCACAGATACGCAGTATTTT.

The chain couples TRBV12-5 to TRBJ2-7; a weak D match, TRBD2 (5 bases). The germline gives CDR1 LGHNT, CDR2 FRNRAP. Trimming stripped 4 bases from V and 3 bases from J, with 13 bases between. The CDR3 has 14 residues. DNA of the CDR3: TGTGCTAGTGGTTCCCGAGGGCCCGACTACGAGCAGTACGTC. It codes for CASGSRGPDYEQYV.

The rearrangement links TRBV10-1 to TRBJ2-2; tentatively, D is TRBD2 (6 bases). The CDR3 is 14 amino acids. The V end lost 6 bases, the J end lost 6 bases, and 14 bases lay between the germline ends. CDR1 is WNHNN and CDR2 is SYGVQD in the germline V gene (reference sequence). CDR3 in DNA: TGCGCCAGCAGCCGGGCGGGGACCCCCGGGGAGCTGTTTTTT. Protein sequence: CASSRAGTPGELFF.

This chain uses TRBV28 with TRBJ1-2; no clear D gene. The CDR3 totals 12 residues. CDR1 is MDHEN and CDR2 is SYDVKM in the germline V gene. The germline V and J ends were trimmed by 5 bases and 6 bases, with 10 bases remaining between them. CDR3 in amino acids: CASSIQENGYTF. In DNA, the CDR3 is TGTGCCAGCAGTATTCAGGAAAATGGCTACACCTTC.

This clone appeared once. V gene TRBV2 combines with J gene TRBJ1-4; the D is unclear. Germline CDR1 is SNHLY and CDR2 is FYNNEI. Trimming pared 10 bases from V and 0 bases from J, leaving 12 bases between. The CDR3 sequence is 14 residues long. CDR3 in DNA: TGTGCCATGGGATCAGGATCAACTAATGAAAAACTGTTTTTT. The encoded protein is CAMGSGSTNEKLFF.

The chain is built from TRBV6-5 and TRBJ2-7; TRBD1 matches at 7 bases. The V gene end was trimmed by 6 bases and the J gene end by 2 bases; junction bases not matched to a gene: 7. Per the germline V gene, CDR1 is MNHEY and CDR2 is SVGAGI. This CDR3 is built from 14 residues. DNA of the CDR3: TGTGCCAGCAGAAGACAGGGTGGCCCCTACGAGCAGTACGTC. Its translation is CASRRQGGPYEQYV.

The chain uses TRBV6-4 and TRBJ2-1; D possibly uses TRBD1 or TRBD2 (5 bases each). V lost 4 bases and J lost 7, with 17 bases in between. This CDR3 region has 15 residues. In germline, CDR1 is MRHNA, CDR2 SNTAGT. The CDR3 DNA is TGTGCCAGCAGTGTACAATACCGGGACGGTAATGAGCAGTTCTTC. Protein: CASSVQYRDGNEQFF.